The rows below give T cell receptor beta chains drawn from one sample of a study of cytomegalovirus exposure and HLA in healthy donors. TCRdb's table, derived via immunoSEQ multiplex PCR, lists solely in-frame clones and lacks some. The sample carries some 200,000 clones, 84% recorded once. Sequencing was performed on PBMCs. These receptors all come from a woman aged 45-60 years in good health and CMV-seropositive. Both conserved end residues are trimmed from each CDR3. A D gene is named only where the DNA matches it firmly.

TRBD1 TRBJ1-2 TRBV7-8 ASSPRGAANYGYT
. TRBJ1-5 TRBV9 ASSVAGAQPQH
TRBD1 TRBJ2-7 TRBV2 ASSAPGTGGTYEQY
TRBD2 TRBJ2-2 TRBV6-5 ASSWAGDGTGELF
. TRBJ1-4 TRBV30 AWSGFGGEKLF
TRBD1 TRBJ2-1 TRBV19 ASSIDRGQANEQF
. TRBJ1-6 TRBV5-4 ASSAGGGVNSPLH
. TRBJ2-2 TRBV6-1 ASMTRDMNTGELF
TRBD1 TRBJ2-6 TRBV29-1 SVDPETGGSGANVLT
. TRBJ2-5 TRBV6-5 ASSPPGEETQY
TRBD2 TRBJ2-5 TRBV2 ASSDSGGVLQTQY
. TRBJ2-3 TRBV29-1 SGKGGDTQY
TRBD1 TRBJ2-7 TRBV7-6 ASSLASQGAYEQY
. TRBJ2-5 TRBV14 ASSQGQVQETQY
. TRBJ2-3 TRBV11-3 ASSLDSRGTDTQY
TRBD1 TRBJ2-5 TRBV5-1 ASSKTGGRETQY
. TRBJ2-2 TRBV18 ASSPPRTEPGELF
. . TRBV7-9 ASRGYSYEQY
. TRBJ2-7 TRBV5-6 ASSGTPYEQY
. TRBJ2-5 TRBV7-2 ASSLASGPASKTQY